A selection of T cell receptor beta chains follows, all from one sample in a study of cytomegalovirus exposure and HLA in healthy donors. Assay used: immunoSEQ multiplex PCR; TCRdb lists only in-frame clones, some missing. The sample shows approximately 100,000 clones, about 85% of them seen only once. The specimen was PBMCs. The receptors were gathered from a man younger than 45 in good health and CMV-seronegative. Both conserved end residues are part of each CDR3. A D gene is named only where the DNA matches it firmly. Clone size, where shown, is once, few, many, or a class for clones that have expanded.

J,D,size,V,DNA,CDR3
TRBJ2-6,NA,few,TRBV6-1,TGTGCCAGCCGCCGGCAGGGCACTGGGGCCAACGTCCTGACTTTC,CASRRQGTGANVLTF
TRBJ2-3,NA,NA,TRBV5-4,TGTGCCAGCAGCCCGGGACTTCTACTGGGCACAGATACGCAGTATTTT,CASSPGLLLGTDTQYF
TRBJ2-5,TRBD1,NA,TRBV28,TGTGCCAGCAGTTCAGCTAAGGACAGGGTCTACTTC,CASSSAKDRVYF
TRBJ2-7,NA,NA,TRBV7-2,TGTGCCAGCAGCCAAATAGGGGGCTACGAGCAGTACTTC,CASSQIGGYEQYF
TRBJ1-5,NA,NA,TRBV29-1,TGCAGCGTTGTGGAGAATAGCAATCAGCCCCAGCATTTT,CSVVENSNQPQHF
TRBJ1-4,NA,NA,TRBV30,TGTGCCTGGACCCCATGGGGGCGAGGTAATGAAAAACTGTTTTTT,CAWTPWGRGNEKLFF
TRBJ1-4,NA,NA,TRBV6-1,TGTGCCAGCAGCGAGTATCCCAGGGGAGAAAAACTGTTTTTT,CASSEYPRGEKLFF
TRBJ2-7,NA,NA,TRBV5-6,TGTGCCAGCAGGGATTTTGGGGGGGCGGTCCTCGAGCAGTACTTC,CASRDFGGAVLEQYF
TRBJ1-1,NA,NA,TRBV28,TGTGCCAGCAGTTTCCAGGACAAATTGAACACTGAAGCTTTCTTT,CASSFQDKLNTEAFF
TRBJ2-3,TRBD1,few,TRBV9,TGTGCCAGCAGCGTGGCCGGGACAGGGACCACAGATACGCAGTATTTT,CASSVAGTGTTDTQYF
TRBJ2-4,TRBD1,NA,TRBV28,TGTGCCAGCAGTTCACAGGGGGACCTAGCCAAAAACATTCAGTACTTC,CASSSQGDLAKNIQYF
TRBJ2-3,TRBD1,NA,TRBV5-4,TGTGCCAGCAGCCCCCGGACAGGGCGCACAGATACGCAGTATTTT,CASSPRTGRTDTQYF
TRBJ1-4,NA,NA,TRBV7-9,TGTGCCAGCAGCTTAGAGGGGAATAATGAAAAACTGTTTTTT,CASSLEGNNEKLFF
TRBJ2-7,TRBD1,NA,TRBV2,TGTGCCAGCAACCGGGACAGGATGAGCTCCTACGAGCAGTACTTC,CASNRDRMSSYEQYF
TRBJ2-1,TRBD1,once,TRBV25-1,TGTGCCAGCGGGGATAGGGACAGGGATAATGAGCAGTTCTTC,CASGDRDRDNEQFF
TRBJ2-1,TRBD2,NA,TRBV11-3,TGTGCCAGCAGCCACGGACTAGCGGGAAATGAGCAGTTCTTC,CASSHGLAGNEQFF
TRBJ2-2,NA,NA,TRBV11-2,TGTGCCAGCAGCTTCATAGAGAACACCGGGGAGCTGTTTTTT,CASSFIENTGELFF
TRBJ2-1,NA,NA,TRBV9,TGTGCCAGCAGAGGGACTCGCTCCGAGCAGTTCTTC,CASRGTRSEQFF
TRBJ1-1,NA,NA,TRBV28,TGTGCCAGCAGTTTACCCGGGGGGCCCACTGAAGCTTTCTTT,CASSLPGGPTEAFF
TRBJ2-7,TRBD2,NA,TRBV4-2,TGTGCCAGCAGCCATGAACAGGGACTAGTCGACGAGCAGTACTTC,CASSHEQGLVDEQYF
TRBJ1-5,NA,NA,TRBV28,TGTGCCAGCAGAATACTCCGGGGCAATCAGCCCCAGCATTTT,CASRILRGNQPQHF
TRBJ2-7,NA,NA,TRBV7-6,TGTGCCAGCAGCCCCCGGACAAGGGCCGACGAGCAGTACTTC,CASSPRTRADEQYF
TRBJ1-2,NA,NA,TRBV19,TGTGCCAGTATGATGGGGCAGGGGTTTGGTGGCTACACCTTC,CASMMGQGFGGYTF
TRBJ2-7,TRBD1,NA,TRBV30,TGTGCCTGGAGCCGACAGGGGCGGGGCGAGCAGTACTTC,CAWSRQGRGEQYF
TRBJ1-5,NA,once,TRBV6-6,TGTGCCAGCAGCCACCAGAGCACAGGGCTCCATCAGCCCCAGCATTTT,CASSHQSTGLHQPQHF
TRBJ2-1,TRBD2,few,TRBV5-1,TGCGCCAGCAGCCAAAACGGGGGGGACTACAATGAGCAGTTCTTC,CASSQNGGDYNEQFF
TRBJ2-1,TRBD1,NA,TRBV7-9,TGTGCCAGCAGCAGAACAGGGGGCGACTACAATGAGCAGTTCTTC,CASSRTGGDYNEQFF
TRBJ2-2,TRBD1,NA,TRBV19,TGTGCCAGCTCCCGGACAGGGGGAGTGAACACCGGGGAGCTGTTTTTT,CASSRTGGVNTGELFF
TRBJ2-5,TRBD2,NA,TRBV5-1,TGCGCCAGCAGCTTGAGTAGCGGGGGGGCAGAGACCCAGTACTTC,CASSLSSGGAETQYF
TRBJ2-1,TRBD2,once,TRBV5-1,TGCGCCAGCAGCTCCCCAAAGGGGCGGGAGTCCTACAATGAGCAGTTCTTC,CASSSPKGRESYNEQFF
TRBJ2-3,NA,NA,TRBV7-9,TGTGCCAGCAGCCCGCCTAGGACGGGAAGCACAGATACGCAGTATTTT,CASSPPRTGSTDTQYF
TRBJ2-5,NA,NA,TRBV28,TGTGCCAGCAGCCCCCAGGAAAGAGAGAGCCAGTACTTC,CASSPQERESQYF
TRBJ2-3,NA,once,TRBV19,TGTGCCAGTAGTATGGACTGGCATACGCAGTATTTT,CASSMDWHTQYF
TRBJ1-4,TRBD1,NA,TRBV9,TGTGCCAGCAGCATCAACCAGGGGGCTAATGAAAAACTGTTTTTT,CASSINQGANEKLFF
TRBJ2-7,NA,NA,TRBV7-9,TGTGCCAGCAATAACCCGTCTTTGACAGATTCCTACGAGCAGTACTTC,CASNNPSLTDSYEQYF
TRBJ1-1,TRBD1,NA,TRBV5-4,TGTGCCAGCAGCTTGCCGGGACAGGCCCCGAACACTGAAGCTTTCTTT,CASSLPGQAPNTEAFF
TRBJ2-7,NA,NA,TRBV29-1,TGCAGCGTTGAAGGATCAGGGCTCTCCTCGGATGAGCAGTACTTC,CSVEGSGLSSDEQYF
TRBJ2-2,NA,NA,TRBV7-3,TGTGCCAGCAGCTCCGGAGGTCACTTGAACACCGGGGAGCTGTTTTTT,CASSSGGHLNTGELFF
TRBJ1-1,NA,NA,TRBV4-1,TGCGCCAGCAGCCAGGTAGGCGGACAGAGGAACACTGAAGCTTTCTTT,CASSQVGGQRNTEAFF
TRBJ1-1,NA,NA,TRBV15,TGTGCCACCAGCCCCCGGGGCGCGGCGGCGGGAGCTGAAGCTTTCTTT,CATSPRGAAAGAEAFF
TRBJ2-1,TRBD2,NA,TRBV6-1,TGTGCCAGCAGCCCACTAGCGGGGGGCCTCAATGAGCAGTTCTTC,CASSPLAGGLNEQFF
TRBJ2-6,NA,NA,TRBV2,TGTGCCAGCACAGTATTCAGGGGTGGTGGGGCCAACGTCCTGACTTTC,CASTVFRGGGANVLTF
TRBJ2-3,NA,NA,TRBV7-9,TGTGCCAGCAGCCCTGGAACCCCCTTGGGCCGATTTAGAGATACGCAGTATTTT,CASSPGTPLGRFRDTQYF
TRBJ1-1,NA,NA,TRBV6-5,TGTGCCAGCAGCCCGGACTGGTACGCTGAAGCTTTCTTT,CASSPDWYAEAFF
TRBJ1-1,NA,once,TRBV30,TGTGCCTGGAGCAGACTGACAGTGAACACTGAAGCTTTCTTT,CAWSRLTVNTEAFF
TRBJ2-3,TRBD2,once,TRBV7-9,TGTGCCAGCAGCTTATCCCAGCGGGAGTACGATACGCAGTATTTT,CASSLSQREYDTQYF
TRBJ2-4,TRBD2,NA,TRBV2,TGTGCCAGCCTCAGCGGGAACCGGGGCATTCAGTACTTC,CASLSGNRGIQYF
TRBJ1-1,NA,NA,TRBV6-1,TGTGCCAGCACCCAGGCCAAAGGCACTGAAGCTTTCTTT,CASTQAKGTEAFF
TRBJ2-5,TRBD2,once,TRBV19,TGTGCCAGTAGTGAGGCCACAGGACCCGGGGGGCAAGAGACCCAGTACTTC,CASSEATGPGGQETQYF
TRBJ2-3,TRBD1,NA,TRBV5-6,TGTGCCAGCAGCTTCGACAGGGTTGGGACAGATACGCAGTATTTT,CASSFDRVGTDTQYF
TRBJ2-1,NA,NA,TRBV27,TGTGCCAGCAGTTTATCTTGGCAGGGGGGATCGGGTGAGCAGTTCTTC,CASSLSWQGGSGEQFF
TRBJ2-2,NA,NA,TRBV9,TGTGCCAGCAGCGTAGATCCGGGGAAAGTCACCGGGGAGCTGTTTTTT,CASSVDPGKVTGELFF